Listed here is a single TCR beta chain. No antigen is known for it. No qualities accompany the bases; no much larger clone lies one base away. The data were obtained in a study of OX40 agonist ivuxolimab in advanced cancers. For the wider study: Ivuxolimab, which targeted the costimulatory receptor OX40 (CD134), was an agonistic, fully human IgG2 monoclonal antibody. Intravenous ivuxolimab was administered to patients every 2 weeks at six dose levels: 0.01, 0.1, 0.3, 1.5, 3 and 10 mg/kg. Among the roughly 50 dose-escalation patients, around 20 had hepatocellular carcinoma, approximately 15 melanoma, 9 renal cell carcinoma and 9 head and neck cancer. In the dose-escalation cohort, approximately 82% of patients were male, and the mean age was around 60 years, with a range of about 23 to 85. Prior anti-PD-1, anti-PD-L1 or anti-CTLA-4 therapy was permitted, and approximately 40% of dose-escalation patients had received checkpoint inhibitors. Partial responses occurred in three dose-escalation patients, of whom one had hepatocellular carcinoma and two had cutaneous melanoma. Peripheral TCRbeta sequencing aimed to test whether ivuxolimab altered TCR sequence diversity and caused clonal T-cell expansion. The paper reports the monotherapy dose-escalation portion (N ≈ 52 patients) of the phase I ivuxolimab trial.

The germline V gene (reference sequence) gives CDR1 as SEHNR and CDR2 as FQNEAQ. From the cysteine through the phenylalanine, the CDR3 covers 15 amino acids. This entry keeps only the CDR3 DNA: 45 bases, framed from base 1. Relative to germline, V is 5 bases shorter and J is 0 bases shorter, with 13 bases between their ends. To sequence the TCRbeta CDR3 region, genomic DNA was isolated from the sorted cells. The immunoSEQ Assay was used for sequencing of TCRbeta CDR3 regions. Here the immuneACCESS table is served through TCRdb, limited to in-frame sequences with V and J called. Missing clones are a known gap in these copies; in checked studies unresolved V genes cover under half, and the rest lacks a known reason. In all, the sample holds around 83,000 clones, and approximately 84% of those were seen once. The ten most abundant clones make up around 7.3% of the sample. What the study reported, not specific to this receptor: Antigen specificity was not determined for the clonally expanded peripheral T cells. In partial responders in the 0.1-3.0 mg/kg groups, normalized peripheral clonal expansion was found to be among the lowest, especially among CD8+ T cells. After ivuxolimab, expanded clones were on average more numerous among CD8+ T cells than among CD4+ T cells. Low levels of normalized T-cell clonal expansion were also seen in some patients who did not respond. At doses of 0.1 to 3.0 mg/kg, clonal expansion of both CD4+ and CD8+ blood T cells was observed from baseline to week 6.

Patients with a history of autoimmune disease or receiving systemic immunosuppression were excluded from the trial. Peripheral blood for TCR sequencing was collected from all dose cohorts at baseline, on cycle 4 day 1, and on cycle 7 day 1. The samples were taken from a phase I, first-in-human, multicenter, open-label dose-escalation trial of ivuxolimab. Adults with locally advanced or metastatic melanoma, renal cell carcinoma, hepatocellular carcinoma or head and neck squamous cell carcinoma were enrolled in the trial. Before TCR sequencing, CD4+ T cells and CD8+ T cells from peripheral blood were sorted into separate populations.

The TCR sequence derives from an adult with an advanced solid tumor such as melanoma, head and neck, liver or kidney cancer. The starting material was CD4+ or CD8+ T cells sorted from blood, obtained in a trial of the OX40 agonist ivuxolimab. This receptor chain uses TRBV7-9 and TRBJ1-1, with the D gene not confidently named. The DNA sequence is TGTGCCAGCAGCCCCCGACACTTTTTGAACACTGAAGCTTTCTTT. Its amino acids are CASSPRHFLNTEAFF.